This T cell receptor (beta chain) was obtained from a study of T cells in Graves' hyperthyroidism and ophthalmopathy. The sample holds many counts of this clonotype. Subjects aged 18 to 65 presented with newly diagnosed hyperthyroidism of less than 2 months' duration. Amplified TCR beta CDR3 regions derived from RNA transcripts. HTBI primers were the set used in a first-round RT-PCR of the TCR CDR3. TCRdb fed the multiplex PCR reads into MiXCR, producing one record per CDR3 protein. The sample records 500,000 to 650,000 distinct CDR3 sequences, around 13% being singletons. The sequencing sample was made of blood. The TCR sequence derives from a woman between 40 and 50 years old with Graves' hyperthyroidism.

CDR3 region: CAWKLGPTNTGELFF. The CDR3 region has the DNA TGTGCCTGGAAACTGGGGCCAACGAACACCGGGGAGCTGTTTTTT. The rearrangement links TRBV30 to TRBJ2-2; D is perhaps TRBD1 (5 bases). This CDR3 spans 15 amino acids. In germline, CDR1 is GTSNPN, CDR2 SVGIG (reference sequence). Trimming took off 4 bases at V and 0 bases at J, with 12 bases between the two ends.